Given below is one T cell receptor beta chain in context. As originally analysed: Reference gene primer amplification gave nucleated cell count estimates. Produced via immunoSEQ multiplex PCR; TCRdb's table is partial and in-frame only. That table furnishes V, J and clone size, whereas the DNA furnished D and trimming. This table has approximately 170,000 clones, around 82% appearing once. The V end was cut by 5 bases, the J end by 1 base, with 11 bases between. This CDR3 has 15 residues. Per germline, CDR1 MRHNA and CDR2 SNTAGT. The source of the sample is a study of blood T cell repertoires in COVID-19. Looking at the study overall: COVID-19 samples collected from the United States, Italy and Spain covered acute and convalescent phases. PBMCs, B-cell-depleted T cells, or T cells provided the cDNA or gDNA that made up the material.

The V gene is TRBV6-4, the J gene TRBJ2-2, with D perhaps matching TRBD2 (5 bases). Sequencing was carried out using peripheral blood. This TCR was recovered from a woman between 65 and 79 years old who had recovered from COVID-19. The CDR3 region has the DNA TGTGCCAGCAGTCCCCGAGGAGGGAACACCGGGGAGCTGTTTTTT. Its protein is CASSPRGGNTGELFF.